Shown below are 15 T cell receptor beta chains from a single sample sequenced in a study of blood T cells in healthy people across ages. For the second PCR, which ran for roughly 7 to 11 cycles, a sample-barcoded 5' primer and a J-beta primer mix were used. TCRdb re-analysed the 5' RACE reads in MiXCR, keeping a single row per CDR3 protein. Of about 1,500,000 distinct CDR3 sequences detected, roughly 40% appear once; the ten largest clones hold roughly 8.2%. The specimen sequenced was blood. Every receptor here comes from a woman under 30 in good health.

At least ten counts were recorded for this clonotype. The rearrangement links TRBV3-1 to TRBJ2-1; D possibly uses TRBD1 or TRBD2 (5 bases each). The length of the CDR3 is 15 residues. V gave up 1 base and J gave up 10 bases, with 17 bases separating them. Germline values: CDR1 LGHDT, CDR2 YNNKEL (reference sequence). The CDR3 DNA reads TGTGCCAGCAGCCAAGGTTCGGGGCCCCGGGGAGAGCAGTTCTTC. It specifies CASSQGSGPRGEQFF.

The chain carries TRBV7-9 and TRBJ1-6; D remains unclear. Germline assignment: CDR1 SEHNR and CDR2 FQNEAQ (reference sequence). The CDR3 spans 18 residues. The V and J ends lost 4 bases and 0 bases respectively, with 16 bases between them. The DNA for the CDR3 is TGTGCCAGCAGCTCCCCCCTCGGTGGGCGCTCCTATAATTCACCCCTCCACTTT. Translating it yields CASSSPLGGRSYNSPLHF. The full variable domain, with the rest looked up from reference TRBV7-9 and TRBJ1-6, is DTGVSQNPRHKITKRGQNVTFRCDPISEHNRLYWYRQTLGQGPEFLTYFQNEAQLEKSRLLSDRFSAERPKGSFSTLEIQRTEQGDSAMYLCASSSPLGGRSYNSPLHFGNGTRLTVT.

The CDR3 coding sequence is TGTGCCAGCAGTTTCAAATACGAGCAGTACTTC. Translated: CASSFKYEQYF. The V and J genes are TRBV6-5 and TRBJ2-7, with D unresolved. This CDR3 has 11 amino acids. From germline, CDR1 is MNHEY and CDR2 SVGAGI. Trimming left V 4 bases short and J 4 bases short, with 5 bases between.

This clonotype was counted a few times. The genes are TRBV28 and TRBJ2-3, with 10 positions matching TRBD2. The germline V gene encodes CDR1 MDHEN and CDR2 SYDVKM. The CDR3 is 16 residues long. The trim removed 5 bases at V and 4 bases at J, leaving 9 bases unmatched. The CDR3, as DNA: TGTGCCAGCAGTCCACGGGGACTAGCGAGGGCAGATACGCAGTATTTT. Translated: CASSPRGLARADTQYF. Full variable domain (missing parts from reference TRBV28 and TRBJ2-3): DVKVTQSSRYLVKRTGEKVFLECVQDMDHENMFWYRQDPGLGLRLIYFSYDVKMKEKGDIPEGYSVSREKKERFSLILESASTNQTSMYLCASSPRGLARADTQYFGPGTRLTVL.

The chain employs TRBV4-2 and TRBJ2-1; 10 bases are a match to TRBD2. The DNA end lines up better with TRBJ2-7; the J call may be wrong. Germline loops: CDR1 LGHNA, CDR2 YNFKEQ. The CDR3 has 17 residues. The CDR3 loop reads CASSRATRTSGYNEQYF. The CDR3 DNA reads TGTGCCAGCAGCCGAGCGACCAGGACTAGCGGCTACAATGAGCAGTACTTC.

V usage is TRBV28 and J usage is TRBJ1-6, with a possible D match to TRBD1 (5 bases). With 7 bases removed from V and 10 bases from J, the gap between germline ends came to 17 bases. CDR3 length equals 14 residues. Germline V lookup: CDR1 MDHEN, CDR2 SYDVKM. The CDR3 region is CASTGGPLRSPLHF. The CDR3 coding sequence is TGTGCCAGCACCGGGGGACCGCTTAGATCACCCCTCCACTTT.

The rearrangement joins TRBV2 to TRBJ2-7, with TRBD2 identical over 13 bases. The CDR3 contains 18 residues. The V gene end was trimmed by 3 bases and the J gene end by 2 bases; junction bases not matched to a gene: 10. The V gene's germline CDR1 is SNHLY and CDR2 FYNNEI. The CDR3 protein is CASSDTGTSGKNTYEQYF. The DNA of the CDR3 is TGTGCCAGCAGTGATACCGGGACTAGCGGGAAGAATACCTACGAGCAGTACTTC. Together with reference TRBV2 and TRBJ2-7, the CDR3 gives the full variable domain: EPEVTQTPSHQVTQMGQEVILRCVPISNHLYFYWYRQILGQKVEFLVSFYNNEISEKSEIFDDQFSVERPDGSNFTLKIRSTKLEDSAMYFCASSDTGTSGKNTYEQYFGPGTRLTVT.

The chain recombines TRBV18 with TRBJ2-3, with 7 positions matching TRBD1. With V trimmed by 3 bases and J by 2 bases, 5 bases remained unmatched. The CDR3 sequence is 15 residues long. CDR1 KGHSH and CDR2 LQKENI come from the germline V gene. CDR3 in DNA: TGTGCCAGCTCACCCCTGGGACAGATCACAGATACGCAGTATTTT. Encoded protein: CASSPLGQITDTQYF. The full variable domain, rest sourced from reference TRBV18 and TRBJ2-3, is NAGVMQNPRHLVRRRGQEARLRCSPMKGHSHVYWYRQLPEEGLKFMVYLQKENIIDESGMPKERFSAEFPKEGPSILRIQQVVRGDSAAYFCASSPLGQITDTQYFGPGTRLTVL.

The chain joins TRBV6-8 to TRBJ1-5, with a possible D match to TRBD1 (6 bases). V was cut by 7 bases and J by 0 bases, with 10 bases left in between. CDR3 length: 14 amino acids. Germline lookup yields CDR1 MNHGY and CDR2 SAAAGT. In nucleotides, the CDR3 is TGTGCCAGCAAGATACAGGGTAGCAATCAGCCCCAGCATTTT. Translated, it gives CASKIQGSNQPQHF.

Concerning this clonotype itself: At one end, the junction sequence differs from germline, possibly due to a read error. The CDR3 protein is CASSLGGTRYF. The CDR3 region has the DNA TGTGCCAGCAGCCTAGGGGGGACCCGGTACTTC. The rearrangement links TRBV12-3 or TRBV12-4 to TRBJ2-5, with D possibly called TRBD1 or TRBD2 (6 bases each). CDR3 size: 11 residues.

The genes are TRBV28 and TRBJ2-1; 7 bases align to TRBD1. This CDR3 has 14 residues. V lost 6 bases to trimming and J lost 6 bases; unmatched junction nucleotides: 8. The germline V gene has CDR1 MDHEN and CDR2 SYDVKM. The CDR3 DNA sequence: TGTGCCAGCAGCCAAACAGGGGCCCGCAATGAGCAGTTCTTC. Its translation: CASSQTGARNEQFF.

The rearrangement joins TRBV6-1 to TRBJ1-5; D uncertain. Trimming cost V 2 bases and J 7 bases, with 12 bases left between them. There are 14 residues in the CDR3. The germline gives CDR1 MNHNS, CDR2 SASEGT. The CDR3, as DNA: TGTGCCAGCAGTGAAAAGGCAGGTTCCCAGCCCCAGCATTTT. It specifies CASSEKAGSQPQHF.

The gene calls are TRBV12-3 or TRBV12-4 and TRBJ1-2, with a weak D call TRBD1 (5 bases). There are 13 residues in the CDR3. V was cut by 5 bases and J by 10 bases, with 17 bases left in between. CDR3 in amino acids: CASSPSGQSHYTF. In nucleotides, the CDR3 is TGTGCCAGCAGTCCCTCCGGACAATCCCACTACACCTTC.

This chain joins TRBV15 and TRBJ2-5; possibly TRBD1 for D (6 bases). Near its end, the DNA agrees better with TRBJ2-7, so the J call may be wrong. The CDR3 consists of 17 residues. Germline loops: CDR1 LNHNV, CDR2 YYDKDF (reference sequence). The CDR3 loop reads CATSRDRGGHSSYEQYF. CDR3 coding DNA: TGTGCCACCAGCAGAGATCGTGGGGGCCATAGCTCCTACGAGCAGTACTTC.

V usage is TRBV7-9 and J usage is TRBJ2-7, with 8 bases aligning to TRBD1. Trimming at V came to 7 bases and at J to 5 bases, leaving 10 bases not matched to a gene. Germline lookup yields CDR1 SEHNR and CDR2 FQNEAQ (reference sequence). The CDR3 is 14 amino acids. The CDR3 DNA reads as TGTGCCAGCAACATGGACAGGGAGGTCCACGAGCAGTACTTC. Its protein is CASNMDREVHEQYF.